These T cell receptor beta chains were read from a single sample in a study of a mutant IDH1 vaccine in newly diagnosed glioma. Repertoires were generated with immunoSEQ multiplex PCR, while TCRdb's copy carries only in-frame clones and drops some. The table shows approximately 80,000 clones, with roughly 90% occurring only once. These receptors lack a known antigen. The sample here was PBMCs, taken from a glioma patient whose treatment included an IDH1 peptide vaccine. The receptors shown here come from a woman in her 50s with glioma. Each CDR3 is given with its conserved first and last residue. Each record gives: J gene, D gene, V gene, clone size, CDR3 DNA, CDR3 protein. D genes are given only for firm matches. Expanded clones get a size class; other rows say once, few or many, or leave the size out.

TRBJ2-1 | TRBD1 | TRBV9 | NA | TGTGCCAGCAGCGCCGACAGGGTTTACAATGAGCAGTTCTTC | CASSADRVYNEQFF
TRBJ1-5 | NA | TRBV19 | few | TGTGCCAGTAGTATAGGAGAGGGCGGCAATCAGCCCCAGCATTTT | CASSIGEGGNQPQHF
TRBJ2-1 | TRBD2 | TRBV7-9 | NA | TGTGCCAGCACCGGGGCGGGAGAGCTTGAGCAGTTCTTC | CASTGAGELEQFF
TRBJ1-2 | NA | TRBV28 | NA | TGTGCCAGCAGCCTTGATCTTCAGGGGTCCCGTAACTATGGCTACACCTTC | CASSLDLQGSRNYGYTF
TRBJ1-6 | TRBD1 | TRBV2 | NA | TGTGCCAGCACCGGGACAGCCCCTGGGAATTCACCCCTCCACTTT | CASTGTAPGNSPLHF
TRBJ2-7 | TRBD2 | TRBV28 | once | TGTGCTTCCTTAGCGGGAGGGCAAAGAGAGCAGTACTTC | CASLAGGQREQYF
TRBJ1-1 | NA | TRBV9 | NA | TGTGCCAGCAGCGTACAGGGGAACACTGAAGCTTTCTTT | CASSVQGNTEAFF
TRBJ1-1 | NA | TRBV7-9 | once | TGTGCCAGCAGCCAAACCTCCCGGTCTAGTGAAGCTTTCTTT | CASSQTSRSSEAFF
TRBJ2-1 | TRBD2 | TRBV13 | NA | TGTGCCAGCAGCTCCTTAAGGACTAGCGCCAACAATGAGCAGTTCTTC | CASSSLRTSANNEQFF
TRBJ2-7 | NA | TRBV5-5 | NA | TGTGCCAGCAGCCAGACCCGAACAGGGCAGGAGCAGTACTTC | CASSQTRTGQEQYF
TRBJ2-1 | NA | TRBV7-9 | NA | TGTGCCAGCAGCTTCAATGAGCAGTTCTTC | CASSFNEQFF
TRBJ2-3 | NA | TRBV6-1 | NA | TGTGCCAGCTCCCGCCAGGGTTCTGATCCAGATACGCAGTATTTT | CASSRQGSDPDTQYF
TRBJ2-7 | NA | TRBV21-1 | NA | TGTGCCAGCAGCAGTGATTTCGACAGGGCCCAAGAAAACGAGCAGTACTTC | CASSSDFDRAQENEQYF
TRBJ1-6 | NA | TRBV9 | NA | TGTGCCAGCAGCGTGTCCCAGGGCGTTTCACCCCTCCACTTT | CASSVSQGVSPLHF
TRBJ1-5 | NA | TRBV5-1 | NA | TGCGCCAGCAGCTTGGACGGGGCCCCCCATCAGCCCCAGCATTTT | CASSLDGAPHQPQHF
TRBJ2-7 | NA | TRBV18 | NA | TGTGCCAGCTCACCATACCGGGACAACTACGAGCAGTACTTC | CASSPYRDNYEQYF
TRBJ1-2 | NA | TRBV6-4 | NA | TGTGCCAGCAGTGACGGCAGGATGAACTATGGCTACACCTTC | CASSDGRMNYGYTF
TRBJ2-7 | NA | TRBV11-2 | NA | TGTGCCAGCAGCTTTGGGGGCAGGGACTACGAGCAGTACTTC | CASSFGGRDYEQYF
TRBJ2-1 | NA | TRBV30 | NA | TGTGCCTCGTCCGGGACAAGGTACAATGAGCAGTTCTTC | CASSGTRYNEQFF
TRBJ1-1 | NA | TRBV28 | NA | TGTGCCAGCAGTTTGCAGGGAAGAACTGAAGCTTTCTTT | CASSLQGRTEAFF
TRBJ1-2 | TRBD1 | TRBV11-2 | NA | TGTGCCAGCAGCGCGGTACAGGGGGCGATTAAGGTTGGCTACACCTTC | CASSAVQGAIKVGYTF
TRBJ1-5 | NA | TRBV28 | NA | TGTGCCAGCAGTTTATGGGGGGCCATCCAGCCCCAGCATTTT | CASSLWGAIQPQHF
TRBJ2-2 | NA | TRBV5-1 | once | TGCGCCAGCACCTTTGTCGGGGACACCGGGGAGCTGTTTTTT | CASTFVGDTGELFF
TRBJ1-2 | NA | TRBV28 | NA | TGTGCCAGCAGTTTCCAAGGGACAAACTATGGCTACACCTTC | CASSFQGTNYGYTF
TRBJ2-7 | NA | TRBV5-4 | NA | TGTGCCAGCAGCTTGGCGCGGGATGTTGGCTACGAGCAGTACTTC | CASSLARDVGYEQYF
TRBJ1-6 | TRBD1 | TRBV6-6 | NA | TGTGCCAGCAGTTACTCAAGAGGACAGGTCAATTCACCCCTCCACTTT | CASSYSRGQVNSPLHF
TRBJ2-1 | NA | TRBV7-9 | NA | TGTGCCAGCAGCTTAACCCCTCGCGGAGGCCTCAATGAGCAGCTCTTC | CASSLTPRGGLNEQLF
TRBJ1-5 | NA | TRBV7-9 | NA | TGTGCCAGCAGCCACACCGGAGGGGGGAGCAATCAGCCCCAGCATTTT | CASSHTGGGSNQPQHF